What follows are 18 T cell receptor beta chains derived from one specimen sequenced in a study of cytotoxic CD8 clonotypes in ibrutinib-treated CLL. The repertoire was sequenced with immunoSEQ multiplex PCR; TCRdb's copy has only in-frame clones and lacks some. This table has 40,000 to 55,000 clones, less than 90% appearing once. This specimen consisted of PBMCs, obtained after 24 months of ibrutinib treatment. All receptors come from a human donor with chronic lymphocytic leukemia.

The chain is built from TRBV28 and TRBJ2-7; 10 nucleotides match TRBD1. V dropped 5 bases and J dropped 3; count of bases not matched to a gene: 7. CDR3 length: 15 amino acids. The V gene's germline CDR1 is MDHEN and CDR2 SYDVKM. The CDR3 nucleotides are TGTGCCAGCAGTGATCGACAGGGGGCCCTCTACGAGCAGTACTTC. Translating gives CASSDRQGALYEQYF. The variable domain in full, with the rest retrieved from reference TRBV28 and TRBJ2-7, is DVKVTQSSRYLVKRTGEKVFLECVQDMDHENMFWYRQDPGLGLRLIYFSYDVKMKEKGDIPEGYSVSREKKERFSLILESASTNQTSMYLCASSDRQGALYEQYFGPGTRLTVT.

V gene TRBV4-1 combines with J gene TRBJ1-2, with 9 bases identical to TRBD1. V dropped 3 bases and J dropped 5; count of bases not matched to a gene: 7. The germline CDR1 and CDR2 sequences are MGHRA and YSYEKL. This CDR3 spans 15 amino acids. The CDR3 protein is CASSQGQGRPYGYTF. CDR3 DNA sequence: TGCGCCAGCAGCCAGGGACAGGGCCGCCCTTATGGCTACACCTTC.

The V gene is TRBV11-2, the J gene TRBJ1-4; D is unclear. Trimming took off 1 base at V and 8 bases at J, with 11 bases between the two ends. The length of the CDR3 is 14 residues. Germline-derived CDR1 and CDR2 are SGHAT and FQNNGV. The CDR3 nucleotides are TGTGCCAGCAGCTTAGGGGTGGGCGGAGAAAAACTGTTTTTT. Translated, it gives CASSLGVGGEKLFF. The complete variable domain, with remaining parts taken from reference TRBV11-2 and TRBJ1-4, reads EAGVAQSPRYKIIEKRQSVAFWCNPISGHATLYWYQQILGQGPKLLIQFQNNGVVDDSQLPKDRFSAERLKGVDSTLKIQPAKLEDSAVYLCASSLGVGGEKLFFGSGTQLSVL.

This clone was seen only once. The rearrangement uses TRBV5-1 and TRBJ2-7, with TRBD1 as a possible D gene (6 bases). V was shortened by 4 bases and J by 2 bases, with 16 bases between the two germline ends. The CDR3 is 15 residues long. From germline, CDR1 is SGHRS and CDR2 YFSETQ. The CDR3 coding sequence is TGCGCCAGCAGCCCGCCCCGGGACAACACCTACGAGCAGTACTTC. It codes for CASSPPRDNTYEQYF.

This chain joins TRBV12-5 and TRBJ1-2; perhaps TRBD1 as D (6 bases). Trimming took 1 base from V and 6 from J, leaving 15 bases between them. Per germline, CDR1 LGHNT and CDR2 FRNRAP. The CDR3 totals 15 residues. The CDR3 loop reads CASGLGRGGINGYTF. In DNA, the CDR3 is TGTGCTAGTGGTTTGGGCAGGGGAGGGATAAATGGCTACACCTTC.

This clone was picked up one time. The chain is built from TRBV7-9 and TRBJ1-4; D perhaps matches TRBD1 (6 bases). Trimming stripped 0 bases from V and 8 bases from J, with 10 bases between. CDR1 and CDR2 from the germline V gene are SEHNR and FQNEAQ (reference sequence). CDR3 size: 14 residues. The CDR3, as DNA: TGTGCCAGCAGCTTAGCCCCAGGGGAAGAAAAACTGTTTTTT. Its protein product is CASSLAPGEEKLFF.

V is TRBV15 and J is TRBJ2-2; a weak D match, TRBD1 (5 bases). CDR3 size: 15 residues. V was cut by 1 base and J by 1 base, with 7 bases left in between. Per the germline V gene, CDR1 is LNHNV and CDR2 is YYDKDF (reference sequence). CDR3 sequence reads: CATSRGQGNTGELFF. CDR3 coding DNA: TGTGCCACCAGCAGAGGGCAGGGGAACACCGGGGAGCTGTTTTTT.

V and J are TRBV19 and TRBJ2-5, with TRBD1 matching over 12 bases. This CDR3 contains 15 residues. Germline trimming cut 7 bases from V and 5 bases from J; bases unmatched to any gene: 8. Germline-derived CDR1 and CDR2 are LNHDA and SQIVND (reference sequence). The CDR3, as DNA: TGTGCCAGTACCCCCCGGGACAGGGGGCGGGAGACCCAGTACTTC. This codes for CASTPRDRGRETQYF.

This rearrangement joins TRBV4-1 to TRBJ2-7, with 10 bases that match TRBD2. V dropped 5 bases and J dropped 5; count of bases not matched to a gene: 21. CDR1 is MGHRA, CDR2 YSYEKL, per germline. CDR3 length: 19 amino acids. The CDR3 loop is CASSIARGPPSGSRHEQYF. Here the CDR3 DNA reads TGCGCCAGCAGCATAGCAAGGGGGCCCCCTAGCGGGAGTAGGCACGAGCAGTACTTC.

The chain has TRBV20-1 and TRBJ2-1; unclear D gene. V was clipped by 2 bases and J by 4 bases, with 3 bases between them. This CDR3 has 11 residues. Germline values: CDR1 DFQATT, CDR2 SNEGSKA (reference sequence). The CDR3 protein is CSARLYNEQFF. CDR3 nucleotide sequence: TGCAGTGCTAGACTGTACAATGAGCAGTTCTTC.

V and J are TRBV4-2 and TRBJ2-7, with 11 nucleotides matching TRBD2. The CDR3 consists of 17 residues. Germline CDR1 LGHNA, CDR2 YNFKEQ. The V gene end was trimmed by 2 bases and the J gene end by 6 bases; junction bases not matched to a gene: 12. The CDR3 sequence is CASSQSEGSGRAAEQYF. As DNA, the CDR3 is TGTGCCAGCAGCCAATCGGAGGGTAGCGGGAGGGCCGCCGAGCAGTACTTC.

The chain combines TRBV15 with TRBJ2-1, with D perhaps matching TRBD2 (5 bases). V lost 3 bases to trimming and J lost 1 base, with 13 bases between them. Germline CDR1 is LNHNV and CDR2 is YYDKDF (reference sequence). The CDR3 extends over 16 amino acids. The CDR3 sequence: CATSSTLGDSYNEQFF. The CDR3 region has the DNA TGTGCCACCAGCAGTACCCTCGGGGATTCCTACAATGAGCAGTTCTTC.

The rearrangement uses TRBV27 and TRBJ1-2; 8 positions agree with TRBD1. Germline assignment: CDR1 MNHEY and CDR2 SMNVEV (reference sequence). The V gene end was trimmed by 6 bases and the J gene end by 6 bases; junction bases not matched to a gene: 12. This CDR3 has 15 residues. DNA for the CDR3: TGTGCCAGCAGCTCCCGGGCAGGGGGCGCCAATGGCTACACCTTC. It encodes CASSSRAGGANGYTF.

V is TRBV18 and J is TRBJ1-3; 7 bases agree with TRBD1. Germline assignment: CDR1 KGHSH and CDR2 LQKENI. V lost 3 bases and J lost 3; bases outside the gene matches: 5. The CDR3 totals 15 residues. The CDR3 loop is CASSPRGSDGNTIYF. CDR3 bases: TGTGCCAGCTCACCCAGGGGGTCAGATGGAAACACCATATATTTT.

V is TRBV2 and J is TRBJ2-1, with 8 positions matching TRBD1. Germline assignment: CDR1 SNHLY and CDR2 FYNNEI. V dropped 2 bases and J dropped 9; count of bases not matched to a gene: 9. The CDR3 consists of 15 residues. The CDR3 protein is CASSERRQGTSEQFF. As DNA, the CDR3 is TGTGCCAGCAGTGAAAGGAGACAGGGGACGAGTGAGCAGTTCTTC. Based on the CDR3 plus reference TRBV2 and TRBJ2-1, the full variable domain is EPEVTQTPSHQVTQMGQEVILRCVPISNHLYFYWYRQILGQKVEFLVSFYNNEISEKSEIFDDQFSVERPDGSNFTLKIRSTKLEDSAMYFCASSERRQGTSEQFFGPGTRLTVL.

This clone was seen a single time. The CDR3 region has the DNA TGTGCCAGTAGTGTGGGGTTGGCGGGAGTTCACTACGAGCAGTACTTC. Its protein is CASSVGLAGVHYEQYF. V usage is TRBV19 and J usage is TRBJ2-7, with 7 bases that match TRBD2. Germline loops: CDR1 LNHDA, CDR2 SQIVND (reference sequence). Trimming cost V 5 bases and J 3 bases; bases outside gene matches: 13. CDR3 length: 16 residues.

This sequence joins TRBV6-5 and TRBJ2-1, with a weak D call TRBD1 (5 bases). The CDR3 is 11 amino acids. CDR1 and CDR2 (germline): MNHEY, SVGAGI. As DNA, the CDR3 is TGTGCATGCTGGCAGGGAAATGAGCAGTTCTTC. It translates to CACWQGNEQFF.

DNA of the CDR3: TGTGCCACCAGCAGACGCACGCCGGGACAGGGGGCCGAGCAGTACTTC. The encoded protein is CATSRRTPGQGAEQYF. This sequence joins TRBV15 and TRBJ2-5; TRBD1 matches 12 bases. The DNA end favors TRBJ2-7, so the J call may be wrong. Germline V gene sequence: CDR1 LNHNV, CDR2 YYDKDF (reference sequence). The CDR3 is made up of 16 amino acids.